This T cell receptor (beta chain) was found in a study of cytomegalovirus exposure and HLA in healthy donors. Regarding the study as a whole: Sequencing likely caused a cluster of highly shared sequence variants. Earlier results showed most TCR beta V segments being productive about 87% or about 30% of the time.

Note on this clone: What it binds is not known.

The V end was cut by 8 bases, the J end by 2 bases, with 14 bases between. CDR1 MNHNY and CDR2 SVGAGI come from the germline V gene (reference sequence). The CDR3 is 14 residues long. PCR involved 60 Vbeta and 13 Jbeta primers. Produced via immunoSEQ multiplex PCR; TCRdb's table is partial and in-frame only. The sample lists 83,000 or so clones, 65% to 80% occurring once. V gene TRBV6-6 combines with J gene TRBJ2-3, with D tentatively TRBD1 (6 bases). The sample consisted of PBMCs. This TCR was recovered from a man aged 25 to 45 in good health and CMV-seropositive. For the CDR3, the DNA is TGTGCCAGCCGCCCGGACAGTAACACAGATACGCAGTATTTT. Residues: CASRPDSNTDTQYF.